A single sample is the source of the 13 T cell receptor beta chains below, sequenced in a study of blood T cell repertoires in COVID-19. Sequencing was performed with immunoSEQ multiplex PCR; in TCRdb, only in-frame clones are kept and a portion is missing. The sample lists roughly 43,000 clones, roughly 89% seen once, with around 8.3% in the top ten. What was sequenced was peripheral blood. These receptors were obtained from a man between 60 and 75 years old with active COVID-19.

This chain's CDR3 is CASSRGSVTEAFF. The CDR3 bases are TGTGCCAGCAGTAGGGGCTCCGTCACTGAAGCTTTCTTT. The chain has TRBV28 and TRBJ1-1; maybe TRBD1 (5 bases). CDR3 length equals 13 residues. Trimming pared 5 bases from V and 4 bases from J, leaving 11 bases between. Germline values: CDR1 MDHEN, CDR2 SYDVKM. Combining the CDR3 with reference TRBV28 and TRBJ1-1 gives the whole variable domain DVKVTQSSRYLVKRTGEKVFLECVQDMDHENMFWYRQDPGLGLRLIYFSYDVKMKEKGDIPEGYSVSREKKERFSLILESASTNQTSMYLCASSRGSVTEAFFGQGTRLTVV.

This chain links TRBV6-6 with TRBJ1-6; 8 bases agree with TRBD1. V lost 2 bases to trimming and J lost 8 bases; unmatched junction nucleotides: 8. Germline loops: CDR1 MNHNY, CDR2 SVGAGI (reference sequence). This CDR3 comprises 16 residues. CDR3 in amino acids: CASSYLGQVGHSPLHF. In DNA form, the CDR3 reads TGTGCCAGCAGTTACCTGGGACAGGTGGGCCATTCACCCCTCCACTTT.

CDR3 DNA sequence: TGTGCCAGTAGTCCGGGGGGGCAGGAGACCCAGTACTTC. This translates into CASSPGGQETQYF. The chain has TRBV19 and TRBJ2-5, with 8 bases aligning to TRBD2. This CDR3 is built from 13 residues. The junction had 4 bases not matched to a gene; V was cut back by 5 bases and J by 5 bases. Germline CDR1 reads LNHDA; CDR2 reads SQIVND (reference sequence).

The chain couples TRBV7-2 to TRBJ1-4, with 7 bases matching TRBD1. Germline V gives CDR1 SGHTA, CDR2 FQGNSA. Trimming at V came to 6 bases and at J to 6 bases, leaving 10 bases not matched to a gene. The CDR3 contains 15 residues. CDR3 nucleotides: TGTGCCAGCAGTCCCGTGCGAGGGGGCGATGAAAAACTGTTTTTT. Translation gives CASSPVRGGDEKLFF.

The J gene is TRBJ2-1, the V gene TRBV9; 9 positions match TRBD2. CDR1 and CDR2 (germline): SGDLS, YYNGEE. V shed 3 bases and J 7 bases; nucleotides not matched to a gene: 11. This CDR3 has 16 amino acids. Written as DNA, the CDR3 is TGTGCCAGCAGCGACGGGGGCGGGAGGGCCCGGAATGAGCAGTTCTTC. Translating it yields CASSDGGGRARNEQFF.

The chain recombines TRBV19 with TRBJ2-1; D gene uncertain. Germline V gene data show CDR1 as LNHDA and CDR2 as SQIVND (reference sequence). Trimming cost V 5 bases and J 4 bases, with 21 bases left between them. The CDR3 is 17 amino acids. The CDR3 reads CASSDWSEPARYNEQFF. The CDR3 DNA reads TGTGCCAGTAGTGATTGGAGCGAGCCTGCGCGTTACAATGAGCAGTTCTTC.

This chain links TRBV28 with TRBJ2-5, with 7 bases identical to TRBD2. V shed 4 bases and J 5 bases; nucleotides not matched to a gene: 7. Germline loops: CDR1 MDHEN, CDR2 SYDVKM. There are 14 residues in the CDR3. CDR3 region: CASSSPGGRETQYF. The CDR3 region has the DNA TGTGCCAGCAGTTCACCGGGGGGAAGGGAGACCCAGTACTTC.

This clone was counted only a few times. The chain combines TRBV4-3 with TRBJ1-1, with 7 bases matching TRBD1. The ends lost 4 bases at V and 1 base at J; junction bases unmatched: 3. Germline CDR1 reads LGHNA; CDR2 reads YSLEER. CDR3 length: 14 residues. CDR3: CASSRNRGNTEAFF. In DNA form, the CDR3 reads TGCGCCAGCAGCCGAAACAGGGGGAACACTGAAGCTTTCTTT.

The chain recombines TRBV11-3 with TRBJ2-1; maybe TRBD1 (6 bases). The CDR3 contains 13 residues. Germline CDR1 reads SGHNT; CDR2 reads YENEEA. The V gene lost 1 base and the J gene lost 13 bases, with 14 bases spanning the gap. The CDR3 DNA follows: TGTGCCAGCAGCTTAGGGTTCGACAGGTCCCAGTTCTTC. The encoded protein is CASSLGFDRSQFF.

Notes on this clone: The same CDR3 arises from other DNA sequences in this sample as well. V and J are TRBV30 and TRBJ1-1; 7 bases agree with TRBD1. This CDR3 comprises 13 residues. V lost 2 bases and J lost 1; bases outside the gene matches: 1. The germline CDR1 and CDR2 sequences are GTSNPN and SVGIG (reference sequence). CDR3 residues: CAWSRDRNTEAFF. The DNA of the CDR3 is TGTGCCTGGAGTAGGGACAGGAACACTGAAGCTTTCTTT.

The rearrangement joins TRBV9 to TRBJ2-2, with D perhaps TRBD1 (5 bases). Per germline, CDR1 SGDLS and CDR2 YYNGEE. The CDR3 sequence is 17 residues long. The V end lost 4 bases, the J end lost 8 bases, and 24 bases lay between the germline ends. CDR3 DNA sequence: TGTGCCAGCAGCTCGCCCGAGAGAATCTTCAAGGGGGGGGAGCTGTTTTTT. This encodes CASSSPERIFKGGELFF. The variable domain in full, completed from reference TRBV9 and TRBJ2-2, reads DSGVTQTPKHLITATGQRVTLRCSPRSGDLSVYWYQQSLDQGLQFLIQYYNGEERAKGNILERFSAQQFPDLHSELNLSSLELGDSALYFCASSSPERIFKGGELFFGEGSRLTVL.

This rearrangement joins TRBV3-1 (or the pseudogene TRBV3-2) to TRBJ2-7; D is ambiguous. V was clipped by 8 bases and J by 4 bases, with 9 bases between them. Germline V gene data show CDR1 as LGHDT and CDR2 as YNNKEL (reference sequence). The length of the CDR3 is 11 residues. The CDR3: CASGLWYEQYF. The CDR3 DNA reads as TGTGCCAGCGGCTTATGGTACGAGCAGTACTTC.

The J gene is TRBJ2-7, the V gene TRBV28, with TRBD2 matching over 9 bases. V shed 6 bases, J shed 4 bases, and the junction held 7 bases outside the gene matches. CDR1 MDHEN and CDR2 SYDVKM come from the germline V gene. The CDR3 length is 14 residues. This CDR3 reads CASRSGGRAYEQYF. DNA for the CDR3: TGTGCCAGCAGGTCCGGCGGGAGGGCGTACGAGCAGTACTTC. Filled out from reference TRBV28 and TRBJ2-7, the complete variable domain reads DVKVTQSSRYLVKRTGEKVFLECVQDMDHENMFWYRQDPGLGLRLIYFSYDVKMKEKGDIPEGYSVSREKKERFSLILESASTNQTSMYLCASRSGGRAYEQYFGPGTRLTVT.